The 20 T cell receptor beta chains listed next were all sequenced from one sample in a study of blood T cell repertoires in COVID-19. Repertoires were generated with immunoSEQ multiplex PCR, while TCRdb's copy carries only in-frame clones and drops some. The sample records about 260,000 clones, around 88% being singletons. The sequenced material came from peripheral blood. These receptors were obtained from a man younger than 45 with active or convalescent COVID-19.

The CDR3 DNA is TGCGCCAGCAGCACCCTACAGGGGAGATCCTACGAGCAGTACTTC. It is translated as CASSTLQGRSYEQYF. This chain uses TRBV5-1 with TRBJ2-7, with TRBD1 matching over 7 bases. With 4 bases clipped from V and 1 base from J, the junction kept 8 bases outside the gene matches. The CDR3 loop spans 15 amino acids. Germline CDR1 SGHRS, CDR2 YFSETQ.

The J gene is TRBJ2-4, the V gene TRBV28; 9 positions match TRBD1. Germline V gene data show CDR1 as MDHEN and CDR2 as SYDVKM. The CDR3 runs to 15 residues. Trimming cost V 6 bases and J 7 bases; bases outside gene matches: 10. CDR3 amino acids: CASREPGQGWNIQYF. For the CDR3, the DNA is TGTGCCAGCAGGGAACCGGGACAGGGCTGGAACATTCAGTACTTC.

The chain employs TRBV28 and TRBJ1-1, with D tentatively TRBD1 (5 bases). The V end was cut by 9 bases, the J end by 6 bases, with 14 bases between. Germline lookup yields CDR1 MDHEN and CDR2 SYDVKM. This CDR3 is built from 12 residues. As DNA, the CDR3 is TGTGCCAGTTGCAGGGTAGGTTCTGAAGCTTTCTTT. It specifies CASCRVGSEAFF.

J is TRBJ1-2 and V is TRBV4-1; D possibly corresponds to TRBD1 (5 bases). V lost 0 bases to trimming and J lost 6 bases, with 11 bases between them. CDR1 is MGHRA and CDR2 is YSYEKL in the germline V gene. This CDR3 has 14 residues. The CDR3 sequence is CASSQEGRVHGYTF. The CDR3 DNA reads TGCGCCAGCAGCCAAGAGGGCAGGGTTCATGGCTACACCTTC.

The J gene is TRBJ1-3, the V gene TRBV6-4; 10 bases fit TRBD1. V trimming: 3 bases; J trimming: 4 bases; junction bases outside the gene matches: 6. The CDR3 is 16 amino acids. CDR1 MRHNA and CDR2 SNTAGT come from the germline V gene. The CDR3 loop reads CASSDEDRGPGNTIYF. Here the CDR3 DNA reads TGTGCCAGCAGTGATGAAGACAGGGGGCCCGGAAACACCATATATTTT.

V is TRBV6-6 and J is TRBJ1-3; 11 nucleotides line up with TRBD1. V shed 6 bases and J 0 bases; nucleotides not matched to a gene: 4. The CDR3 consists of 16 residues. In germline, CDR1 is MNHNY, CDR2 SVGAGI (reference sequence). The DNA for the CDR3 is TGTGCCAGCAGCCGAGGGACAGGGGGCTCTGGAAACACCATATATTTT. It is translated as CASSRGTGGSGNTIYF.

The gene calls are TRBV19 and TRBJ1-5; 10 positions agree with TRBD1. Germline values: CDR1 LNHDA, CDR2 SQIVND (reference sequence). V lost 7 bases and J lost 2; bases outside the gene matches: 8. The CDR3 spans 16 residues. The CDR3 reads CASTAPGTGGNQPQHF. CDR3 nucleotides: TGTGCCAGTACCGCTCCCGGGACAGGGGGCAATCAGCCCCAGCATTTT.

The chain recombines TRBV25-1 with TRBJ2-1, with a possible D match to TRBD1 (6 bases). This CDR3 comprises 13 residues. V was pared by 9 bases and J by 10 bases, with 19 bases between. Germline loops: CDR1 MGHDK, CDR2 SYGVNS. The CDR3 loop reads CASEGQGKQEQFF. The CDR3 bases are TGTGCCAGTGAGGGACAAGGAAAACAGGAGCAGTTCTTC. The complete variable domain, with remaining parts taken from reference TRBV25-1 and TRBJ2-1, reads EADIYQTPRYLVIGTGKKITLECSQTMGHDKMYWYQQDPGMELHLIHYSYGVNSTEKGDLSSESTVSRIRTEHFPLTLESARPSHTSQYLCASEGQGKQEQFFGPGTRLTVL.

This clone was observed a few times. At the DNA level, this CDR3 is encoded by other sequences in the same sample as well. The rearrangement links TRBV4-1 to TRBJ1-2, with TRBD1 matching 9 bases. CDR1 MGHRA and CDR2 YSYEKL come from the germline V gene. CDR3 length: 16 amino acids. Unmatched junction bases numbered 11, after V lost 4 bases and J lost 5 bases. The CDR3 loop reads CASSLGQGQRAYGYTF. DNA for the CDR3: TGCGCCAGCAGCCTGGGACAGGGCCAAAGGGCGTATGGCTACACCTTC.

J is TRBJ1-1 and V is TRBV29-1; D gene uncertain. Deletions cut 2 bases from V and 6 bases from J, with 13 bases between. The CDR3 sequence is 13 residues long. From germline, CDR1 is SQVTM and CDR2 ANQGSEA. This CDR3 reads CSVEPTRAAEAFF. The CDR3, as DNA: TGCAGCGTTGAACCAACCCGAGCGGCTGAAGCTTTCTTT.

Comments on this clone: Other nucleotide sequences in the sample specify the same CDR3. The V gene is TRBV5-1, the J gene TRBJ1-2, with 8 positions matching TRBD1. This CDR3 region has 12 residues. The germline CDR1 and CDR2 sequences are SGHRS and YFSETQ. The J segment lost 8 bases and the V segment lost 3 bases, leaving 3 bases of the junction unmatched. The CDR3 coding sequence is TGCGCCAGCAGCTCGACAGGGGACGGCTACACCTTC. Translated, it gives CASSSTGDGYTF.

This clone came up once. This chain uses TRBV5-1 with TRBJ1-1; D is unresolved. Trimming left V 4 bases short and J 5 bases short, with 12 bases between. The CDR3 totals 13 residues. Germline assignment: CDR1 SGHRS and CDR2 YFSETQ. In DNA form, the CDR3 reads TGCGCCAGCAGCCCGGGAGTTAGGACTGAAGCTTTCTTT. It yields the protein CASSPGVRTEAFF. Full variable domain (missing parts from reference TRBV5-1 and TRBJ1-1): KAGVTQTPRYLIKTRGQQVTLSCSPISGHRSVSWYQQTPGQGLQFLFEYFSETQRNKGNFPGRFSGRQFSNSRSEMNVSTLELGDSALYLCASSPGVRTEAFFGQGTRLTVV.

The DNA for the CDR3 is TGCGCCAGCAGCTTCGCGGGTTCCACTGAAGCTTTCTTT. It specifies CASSFAGSTEAFF. The gene calls are TRBV5-1 and TRBJ1-1; unclear D gene. The CDR3 covers 13 residues. Trimming took off 2 bases at V and 4 bases at J, with 9 bases between the two ends. Germline lookup yields CDR1 SGHRS and CDR2 YFSETQ.

This clone was seen a single time. The gene calls are TRBV6-5 and TRBJ2-1, with a possible D match to TRBD1 (5 bases). The V end lost 6 bases, the J end lost 15 bases, and 27 bases lay between the germline ends. Germline V gene sequence: CDR1 MNHEY, CDR2 SVGAGI. The CDR3 runs 15 residues. CDR3: CASSPLPSRGSRGFF. CDR3 sequence (DNA): TGTGCCAGCAGCCCACTCCCCTCTAGGGGATCCCGAGGGTTCTTC.

A note on this clone: The same CDR3 also results from other DNA sequences found in this sample. CDR3 nucleotides: TGTGCCTGGAGTCCGGGGACAGGCTACGAGCAGTACTTC. It translates to CAWSPGTGYEQYF. The rearrangement uses TRBV30 and TRBJ2-7; TRBD1 matches at 8 bases. The CDR3 is 13 amino acids. The germline gives CDR1 GTSNPN, CDR2 SVGIG (reference sequence). The J segment lost 3 bases and the V segment lost 2 bases, leaving 3 bases of the junction unmatched.

The V and J genes are TRBV5-8 and TRBJ1-2; tentative D call: TRBD1 (6 bases). CDR1 and CDR2 from the germline V gene are SGHTS and YDEGEE. Trimming stripped 4 bases from V and 0 bases from J, with 10 bases between. The CDR3 contains 14 residues. CDR3 sequence: CASSPQGTNYGYTF. Here the CDR3 DNA reads TGTGCCAGCAGCCCTCAGGGGACTAACTATGGCTACACCTTC.

The chain uses TRBV3-1 (or the pseudogene TRBV3-2) and TRBJ1-2, with TRBD1 matching over 8 bases. Trimming at V came to 3 bases and at J to 8 bases, leaving 8 bases not matched to a gene. The CDR3 spans 14 residues. The V gene's germline CDR1 is LGHDT and CDR2 YNNKEL (reference sequence). As DNA, the CDR3 is TGTGCCAGCAGCCACCACCAGGGGGCTTACGGCTACACCTTC. Amino acids: CASSHHQGAYGYTF.

The rearrangement joins TRBV4-2 to TRBJ2-3, with 9 bases lining up with TRBD2. V lost 4 bases to trimming and J lost 2 bases; unmatched junction nucleotides: 7. The CDR3 is made up of 16 amino acids. Per the germline V gene, CDR1 is LGHNA and CDR2 is YNFKEQ. CDR3 DNA sequence: TGTGCCAGCAGCCGAAGCGGGGGGCCGACCACAGATACGCAGTATTTT. Translating it yields CASSRSGGPTTDTQYF.

V usage is TRBV6-6 and J usage is TRBJ1-2; TRBD1 matches at 7 bases. Per the germline V gene, CDR1 is MNHNY and CDR2 is SVGAGI (reference sequence). V shed 4 bases and J 3 bases; nucleotides not matched to a gene: 2. The CDR3 totals 13 residues. The CDR3 bases are TGTGCCAGCAGTTGGCAGGGGGACTATGGCTACACCTTC. It encodes CASSWQGDYGYTF.

This chain uses TRBV19 with TRBJ2-6; 8 nucleotides line up with TRBD1. From germline, CDR1 is LNHDA and CDR2 SQIVND (reference sequence). This CDR3 has 18 amino acids. The junction had 9 bases not matched to a gene; V was cut back by 5 bases and J by 0 bases. CDR3 loop: CASSGRDRTISGANVLTF. Written as DNA, the CDR3 is TGTGCCAGTAGTGGTCGGGACAGGACTATCTCTGGGGCCAACGTCCTGACTTTC.